The rows below give T cell receptor beta chains drawn from one sample of a study of cytomegalovirus exposure and HLA in healthy donors. Produced via immunoSEQ multiplex PCR; TCRdb's table is partial and in-frame only. The table records some 150,000 clones, around nine tenths of them present only once. The sequenced material came from PBMCs. Every receptor here comes from a woman aged 25 to 39 in good health and CMV-seronegative. CDR3s include the opening cysteine and the closing phenylalanine or tryptophan. D genes are given only for firm matches. Clone size appears in some rows only: once, few, many, or a class for an expanded clone.

d_gene,j_gene,v_gene,abundance,CDR3nt,CDR3aa
NA,TRBJ1-3,TRBV18,NA,TGTGCCAGCTCATCGAACAGGTTACAGGGTGGAAACACCATATATTTT,CASSSNRLQGGNTIYF
NA,TRBJ1-1,TRBV25-1,NA,TGTGCCAGCAGTGATCTGACACCCAACACTGAAGCTTTCTTT,CASSDLTPNTEAFF
NA,TRBJ1-1,TRBV18,NA,TGTGCCAGCTCACCCCCAAGGGCGCCGGGGTTTATTGTGAGCACTGAAGCTTTCTTT,CASSPPRAPGFIVSTEAFF
TRBD1,TRBJ1-2,TRBV6-1,NA,TGTGCCAGCAGTGAAGAGACAGGGATGCTCCTCTATGGCTACACCTTC,CASSEETGMLLYGYTF
NA,TRBJ2-1,TRBV10-2,NA,TGCGCCAGCAGTGAGTATGGGGCCAGGGCCTACAATGAGCAGTTCTTC,CASSEYGARAYNEQFF
NA,TRBJ1-1,TRBV7-9,NA,TGTGCCAGCAGTCGGGTAGGGGGCACTGAAGCTTTCTTT,CASSRVGGTEAFF
TRBD1,TRBJ2-7,TRBV4-1,NA,TGCGCCAGCAGCCGGAGACAGGGTCTCTCCGAGCAGTACTTC,CASSRRQGLSEQYF
TRBD2,TRBJ2-5,TRBV4-1,NA,TGCGCCAGCAGCCACCTAGCGGGACCGGATCAAGAGACCCAGTACTTC,CASSHLAGPDQETQYF
TRBD1,TRBJ1-2,TRBV5-4,NA,TGTGCCAGCAGCTTGGGACAGGGGGCTTGGGGCTACACCTTC,CASSLGQGAWGYTF
NA,TRBJ2-3,TRBV2,NA,TGTGCCAGCAGTGAATCACCTGGAAAACGGGACTTGAGCACAGATACGCAGTATTTT,CASSESPGKRDLSTDTQYF
TRBD2,TRBJ2-1,TRBV6-5,NA,TGTGCCAGCAGAATGGGGACTAGCGGCTACAATGAGCAGTTCTTC,CASRMGTSGYNEQFF
TRBD1,TRBJ1-4,TRBV2,NA,TGTGCCAGCAGTGAGGTGGGGACAGCTAATGAAAAACTGTTTTTT,CASSEVGTANEKLFF
TRBD2,TRBJ2-1,TRBV2,NA,TGTGCCAGCAGTGAAGCACTAGCGGGGGCCTACAATGAGCAGTTCTTC,CASSEALAGAYNEQFF
TRBD2,TRBJ2-2,TRBV4-3,NA,TGCGCCAGCAGCCGGGCGGGGGCGAACACCGGGGAGCTGTTTTTT,CASSRAGANTGELFF
NA,TRBJ2-1,TRBV19,NA,TGTGCCAGTAGCCTCTATACGGAGAGAAATGAGCAGTTCTTC,CASSLYTERNEQFF
NA,TRBJ1-5,TRBV6-4,NA,TGTGCCAGCAGTGACTCGGCGGGTCAGCCCCAGCATTTT,CASSDSAGQPQHF
TRBD1,TRBJ1-2,TRBV5-1,NA,TGCGCCAGCAGCCCAGTAGACAGGGCGGACATTAACTATGGCTACACCTTC,CASSPVDRADINYGYTF
NA,TRBJ2-6,TRBV6-6,once,TGTGCCAGCGTGGCTTCCGGGGCCAACGTCCTGACTTTC,CASVASGANVLTF
NA,TRBJ2-5,TRBV7-9,once,TGTGCCAGCAGTCAAGGGGCAGGGAAAGGCCAAGAGACCCAGTACTTC,CASSQGAGKGQETQYF
TRBD1,TRBJ2-7,TRBV6-1,NA,TGTGCCAGCAGTGAAGCGGGAGGACTTTGGGACAGGGTTAAGGAGCAGTACTTC,CASSEAGGLWDRVKEQYF
TRBD1,TRBJ1-2,TRBV6-5,once,TGTGCCAGCACCGGGACAGGGGCTGGCTACACCTTC,CASTGTGAGYTF
TRBD2,TRBJ2-1,TRBV7-9,NA,TGTGCCAGCAGCCCCACTCCGCTCAGCGGGGGGGCCAGGAATGAGCAGTTCTTC,CASSPTPLSGGARNEQFF
NA,TRBJ2-7,TRBV2,NA,TGTGCCAGCAGTGCTGAAAGGGGCTACGAGCAGTACTTC,CASSAERGYEQYF
TRBD1,TRBJ2-7,TRBV7-2,NA,TGTGCCAGCAGCTTAGTCCCGGGACAGGGAAACGAGCAGTACTTC,CASSLVPGQGNEQYF
TRBD2,TRBJ2-1,TRBV4-3,NA,TGCGCCAGCAGCCAAATAGCGGGGGCAACCTACAATGAGCAGTTCTTC,CASSQIAGATYNEQFF
NA,TRBJ2-7,TRBV30,NA,TGTGCCTGGAGTCTGGGGGCAGGTTCCTACGAGCAGTACTTC,CAWSLGAGSYEQYF
TRBD1,TRBJ1-6,TRBV7-2,NA,TGTGCCAGCAGCTTACAGACAGGGGGTAATTCACCCCTCCACTTT,CASSLQTGGNSPLHF
TRBD1,TRBJ1-6,TRBV7-2,NA,TGTGCCAGCACCCATCGGACAGGGACATCACCCCTCCACTTT,CASTHRTGTSPLHF
TRBD1,TRBJ1-2,TRBV5-4,NA,TGTGCCAGCAGCTTGGGAGACAGGGTCTACGGCTACACCTTC,CASSLGDRVYGYTF
NA,TRBJ2-5,TRBV5-1,NA,TGCGCCAGCAGCTTGGTCACGGGGAAACAAGAGACCCAGTACTTC,CASSLVTGKQETQYF
NA,TRBJ1-1,TRBV7-8,NA,TGTGCCAGCAGCCCTAGATCTACAGGGACGAACACTGAAGCTTTCTTT,CASSPRSTGTNTEAFF
TRBD1,TRBJ2-5,TRBV15,NA,TGTGCCACCAGCAGAGCTAGGGGGCAAGGGGAGACCCAGTACTTC,CATSRARGQGETQYF
TRBD1,TRBJ1-2,TRBV15,NA,TGTGCCACCCGGGGACTGGGCAGGGGGTCCTTTGGCTACACCTTC,CATRGLGRGSFGYTF
NA,TRBJ1-5,TRBV5-5,NA,TGTGCCAGCAGCTTGGCCAACGGGGGAGGTCAGCCCCAGCATTTT,CASSLANGGGQPQHF
NA,TRBJ2-7,TRBV7-9,NA,TGTGCCAGCAGCTTAGATAGTTCTACGGGATTCTCCTACGAGCAGTACTTC,CASSLDSSTGFSYEQYF
NA,TRBJ2-1,TRBV19,NA,TGTGCCACCCTAGGACAAAAGTGGGAGCAGTTCTTC,CATLGQKWEQFF
TRBD1,TRBJ2-6,TRBV7-2,once,TGTGCCAGCAGCTTCCGACAGGGTCGATCTGGGGCCAACGTCCTGACTTTC,CASSFRQGRSGANVLTF